The rows below give T cell receptor beta chains drawn from one sample of a study of vaccination and CD4 T cells after COVID-19. TCRdb fed the PCR reads into MiXCR, producing one record per CDR3 protein. The table lists approximately 16,000 distinct CDR3 sequences, about 44% of them singletons. Their recognized antigens are unknown. The specimen sequenced was CD4+ T cells from blood, cultured in vitro. The receptors stem from a human donor who had recovered from COVID-19. CDR3s include the opening cysteine and the closing phenylalanine or tryptophan. The order of the fields is CDR3 DNA, CDR3 protein, D gene, clone size, V gene, CDR3 length, J gene. D genes are given only for firm matches. Rows may omit the clone size; those that give it use once, few, many or a size class.

TGCGCCAGTAGCATCGACCGGGGGTCGGGTGGCTACACCTTC CASSIDRGSGGYTF . . TRBV5-1 14 TRBJ1-2
TGTGCCACCAAACCTATCTTTACCGACCTTGACGAGCAGTACTTC CATKPIFTDLDEQYF . . TRBV6-1 15 TRBJ2-7
TGTGCCAGCAGCCGTAGCGGGAGTCCTAATTACGAGCAGTACTTC CASSRSGSPNYEQYF TRBD2 . TRBV6-1 15 TRBJ2-7
TGTGCCAGCAGTTACCGTTATAGCGGGGGGTCCGGTAGCACAGATACGCAGTATTTT CASSYRYSGGSGSTDTQYF TRBD2 . TRBV28 19 TRBJ2-3
TGTGCCAGCAGTGAAGGACAGGGCCCCTACAATGAGCAGTTCTTC CASSEGQGPYNEQFF TRBD1 . TRBV27 15 TRBJ2-1
TGTGCCTGGAGTGTAGGGGGAACCAATCAGCCCCAGCATTTT CAWSVGGTNQPQHF . . TRBV30 14 TRBJ1-5
TGTGCCACCAGTGTTGGGACTAGCGGGGGCACAGATACGCAGTATTTT CATSVGTSGGTDTQYF TRBD2 . TRBV24-1 16 TRBJ2-3
TGTGCCAGCTCACCAGGGCTAGCGTTTACCGGGGAGCTGTTTTTT CASSPGLAFTGELFF . . TRBV18 15 TRBJ2-2
TGTGCCAGCAGCTTAGTTGGGACGGGGGAGCAGTACTTC CASSLVGTGEQYF . . TRBV7-8 13 TRBJ2-7
TGTGCCAGTAATCCTACAGGGGTGTCTCAAGAGACCCAGTACTTC CASNPTGVSQETQYF TRBD1 few TRBV19 15 TRBJ2-5
TGCAGTGCTAGAGGAGACAGGAGCAATCAGCCCCAGCATTTT CSARGDRSNQPQHF . few TRBV20-1 14 TRBJ1-5
TGTGCCAGTATGCGAGCAGGGGCCCAGAGGACTGAAGCTTTCTTT CASMRAGAQRTEAFF . . TRBV19 15 TRBJ1-1
TGTGCCAGCAGCGGATACGGGGGTGAGAGGACCTACGAGCAGTACTTC CASSGYGGERTYEQYF . . TRBV11-2 16 TRBJ2-7
TGTGCCAGCAGTTTATTCCCTACAGGGGGGTCTGTGTACGAGCAGTACTTC CASSLFPTGGSVYEQYF TRBD1 . TRBV28 17 TRBJ2-7
TGCGCCAGCAGCCAAGAATTGGGCTTACACAATGAGCAGTTCTTC CASSQELGLHNEQFF . few TRBV4-3 15 TRBJ2-1
TGTGCCAGCAGCTTAGCGGCAGGGGGCAATCAGCCCCAGCATTTT CASSLAAGGNQPQHF . few TRBV7-8 15 TRBJ1-5
TGTGCCAGCAGCTTAACGCCCGACAGGGTAGAGACCCAGTACTTC CASSLTPDRVETQYF TRBD1 few TRBV7-3 15 TRBJ2-5
TGCGCCAGCAGCTCCGAGGGGACAGGGGGAGGCTACACCTTC CASSSEGTGGGYTF TRBD1 . TRBV5-1 14 TRBJ1-2
TGCGCCAGCAGCCCGCCGGGACTAATATACGAGCAGTACTTC CASSPPGLIYEQYF TRBD2 . TRBV5-1 14 TRBJ2-7
TGTGCCAGCAGTTACAGCGACAGGGTCTACGAGCAGTACTTC CASSYSDRVYEQYF TRBD1 once TRBV6-5 14 TRBJ2-7
TGTGCCACCAGTGATTACTATGGCTACACCTTC CATSDYYGYTF . . TRBV24-1 11 TRBJ1-2
TGCGCCAGCAGCTTGGCAGAGAAGATGAACACTGAAGCTTTCTTT CASSLAEKMNTEAFF . . TRBV5-1 15 TRBJ1-1
TGTGCCAGCAGCCCCCAGAGTCGGGGGGGGGAGCTGTTTTTT CASSPQSRGGELFF . . TRBV7-2 14 TRBJ2-2
TGTGCCAGCAGGGGAACCGGGACAACTAATTCACCCCTCCACTTT CASRGTGTTNSPLHF . . TRBV2 15 TRBJ1-6
TGTGCCAGCAGATCACAATCGGATACGCAGTATTTT CASRSQSDTQYF . . TRBV6-2/TRBV6-3 12 TRBJ2-3
TGTGCCAGCAGTTACTTCGCCCCGGGACTAGTCGGATCTGGGGCCAACGTCCTGACTTTC CASSYFAPGLVGSGANVLTF TRBD2 . TRBV6-5 20 TRBJ2-6
TGCAGCGCCGTCGAGCGGGGGACAGATACGCAGTATTTT CSAVERGTDTQYF TRBD2 . TRBV20-1 13 TRBJ2-3
TGTGCCAGCAGTGATCAGGGGAGAAGTCAGCCCCAGCATTTT CASSDQGRSQPQHF . . TRBV6-1 14 TRBJ1-5
TGTGCCAGCAGCGCTAATTTCGTGGCAGGCACTGAAGCTTTCTTT CASSANFVAGTEAFF . few TRBV7-2 15 TRBJ1-1
TGTGCCAGCAGAAGTAGCGGGAGGGGAAAGTACAATGAGCAGTTCTTC CASRSSGRGKYNEQFF TRBD2 . TRBV28 16 TRBJ2-1
TGTGCCAGCAGGGACAGGGGGCGTTATGGCTACACCTTC CASRDRGRYGYTF TRBD1 . TRBV2 13 TRBJ1-2
TGTGCCAGCAGAGAACGACCGGACAGCCCAAATTCACCCCTCCACTTT CASRERPDSPNSPLHF . . TRBV6-1 16 TRBJ1-6
TGTGCCAGCAGTTCAGACAGGCACTATGGCTACACCTTC CASSSDRHYGYTF . . TRBV7-9 13 TRBJ1-2
TGTGCCAGCAGTCCCCCGGGACTAGCGGGGGGGCGGACCCAGTACTTC CASSPPGLAGGRTQYF TRBD2 few TRBV12-3/TRBV12-4 16 TRBJ2-5
TGTGCCATCAGTTCAGGGGGCGGCATACCAGGCACAGATACGCAGTATTTT CAISSGGGIPGTDTQYF TRBD1 . TRBV10-3 17 TRBJ2-3
TGTGCCAGCAGCTTAGATCGGGGACTGATACAAGAGACCCAGTACTTC CASSLDRGLIQETQYF . . TRBV11-3 16 TRBJ2-5
TGCAGTGCCCTCGGGACAGAGAGCACAGATACGCAGTATTTT CSALGTESTDTQYF TRBD1 . TRBV20-1 14 TRBJ2-3
TGTGCCAGCAGTTACGTAGCGGGAGGGGCCTACGAGCAGTACTTC CASSYVAGGAYEQYF TRBD2 . TRBV6-5 15 TRBJ2-7
TGTGCCAGCAGCAGCTTATGGGGTCAGGGGGCTCTTATCTCCTACGAGCAGTACTTC CASSSLWGQGALISYEQYF TRBD1 . TRBV11-2 19 TRBJ2-7
TGCGCCAGCAGTGAGATTGACAGGGGGGGGATCTACGAGCAGTACTTC CASSEIDRGGIYEQYF TRBD1 . TRBV10-1 16 TRBJ2-7
TGTGCCAGCAGTCGGCCGAGCACCTCTGGAAACACCATATATTTT CASSRPSTSGNTIYF . few TRBV6-1 15 TRBJ1-3
TGTGCCAGCAGTTACTCTAGCGGGAGCTCCTACGAGCAGTACTTC CASSYSSGSSYEQYF TRBD2 few TRBV6-5 15 TRBJ2-7
TGTGCCAGTAGTATCCGGACAGGGGGGGTGGTGACCCAGTACTTC CASSIRTGGVVTQYF TRBD1 few TRBV19 15 TRBJ2-5
TGCAGTGCCACAACCGGGACTAGTATATTCAATGAGCAGTTCTTC CSATTGTSIFNEQFF TRBD2 once TRBV20-1 15 TRBJ2-1
TGTGCCAGCAGCCCCCTTGACAGCTGGAACACTGAAGCTTTCTTT CASSPLDSWNTEAFF . . TRBV7-9 15 TRBJ1-1
TGCGCCACCACAGCCCAGGTGGGCGAGCAGTACTTC CATTAQVGEQYF . . TRBV23-1 12 TRBJ2-7
TGCAGTGCTAGAGATGTCAAGACTGAAGCTTTCTTT CSARDVKTEAFF . . TRBV20-1 12 TRBJ1-1
TGTGCCAGCAGCTCCTGGGGGGGGCTCTACAATGAGCAGTTCTTC CASSSWGGLYNEQFF . few TRBV11-2 15 TRBJ2-1
TGTGCCAGCAGCCTGGCCCCTCAGGGGACTAACTATGGCTACACCTTC CASSLAPQGTNYGYTF . . TRBV5-8 16 TRBJ1-2
TGCGCCAGCAGCTTGGGAAGAAGGGGAGGTTCCTACGAGCAGTACTTC CASSLGRRGGSYEQYF . . TRBV5-1 16 TRBJ2-7
TGTGCCAGCAGTTTACAGGGGTCGCGAAATCAGCCCCAGCATTTT CASSLQGSRNQPQHF . . TRBV28 15 TRBJ1-5
TGTGCCAGCAGAGATGGATCTAACTATGGCTACACCTTC CASRDGSNYGYTF . . TRBV28 13 TRBJ1-2
TGTGCCAGCAGTGTGCGGGTTAACCACGAGCAGTACTTC CASSVRVNHEQYF . . TRBV6-1 13 TRBJ2-7
TGTGCCAGCAGCTCCCGAGGGAGCTCCTACAATGAGCAGTTCTTC CASSSRGSSYNEQFF . . TRBV11-1 15 TRBJ2-1
TGTGCCAGCAGCTCCGGGGACAGGGGGAAGAATGAGCAGTTCTTC CASSSGDRGKNEQFF TRBD1 . TRBV11-3 15 TRBJ2-1